The 3 T cell receptor beta chains in this list originate from one sample, sequenced in a study of blood T cell repertoires in COVID-19. Generated by immunoSEQ multiplex PCR, the TCRdb table keeps only in-frame clones and is missing some. There are 240,000 or so clones in the sample; 70% to 75% occur only once, and approximately 3.2% lies in the top ten. The sequenced material came from peripheral blood. The source is a woman of 80 years or more with acute or convalescent COVID-19.

The rearrangement joins TRBV28 to TRBJ2-1; maybe TRBD1 (5 bases). Trimming took 2 bases from V and 6 from J, leaving 8 bases between them. Germline CDR1 reads MDHEN; CDR2 reads SYDVKM. CDR3 size: 13 residues. The CDR3 coding sequence is TGTGCCAGCAGTTTACAAGGGGTCAATGAGCAGTTCTTC. It yields the protein CASSLQGVNEQFF.

The J gene is TRBJ1-1, the V gene TRBV30; tentatively, D is TRBD1 (5 bases). Trimming shortened V by 1 base and J by 2 bases, and 8 bases separated the two germline ends. CDR3 length: 13 amino acids. Germline assignment: CDR1 GTSNPN and CDR2 SVGIG (reference sequence). In nucleotides, the CDR3 is TGTGCCTGGAGTGCACAGGTAAACACTGAAGCTTTCTTT. The encoded protein is CAWSAQVNTEAFF.

The J gene is TRBJ1-2, the V gene TRBV28; a weak D match, TRBD1 (5 bases). CDR3 size: 13 residues. CDR1 MDHEN and CDR2 SYDVKM come from the germline V gene. V dropped 6 bases and J dropped 2 bases, with 10 bases sitting between them. CDR3 DNA sequence: TGTGCCAGCAGATCGACAGTCAACTATGGCTACACCTTC. Protein sequence: CASRSTVNYGYTF.